These 32 T cell receptor beta chains share one sample of origin, sequenced in a study of regulatory T cells in long-lasting Graves disease (dated by TCRdb to the early 2020s). The time point label for this specimen denotes: newly diagnosed GD, antithyroid drugs for less than 3 months. For both TCR sequencing and RNA sequencing, RNA was extracted from PBMCs using TRIzol. The receptor library was made with multiplex PCR. TCRdb records Illumina HiSeq 4000 as the sequencer. TCR beta libraries were built with iRepertoire HTBI primers and Arm-PCR amplification of CDR3 regions. Using fastp at Q25 and MiXCR, TCRdb reprocessed the public reads and kept productive beta chains. Identical CDR3 protein sequences are pooled into one entry, listed with their most common genes and DNA. This sample holds 350,000 to 550,000 distinct CDR3 sequences; about 15% were observed only once. Together, the top ten hold approximately 17% of the sample.

The same data also went into a second study, on T cells in Graves' hyperthyroidism and ophthalmopathy.

Here the sequenced sample was peripheral blood mononuclear cells (PBMCs), taken at new diagnosis, from a patient treated with antithyroid drugs. These receptors were obtained from a woman aged 45 to 65 with Graves disease. Donor details come from another sample of the same person, matched by shared clones.

This clonotype was observed a handful of times. This rearrangement joins TRBV6-1 to TRBJ2-1, with TRBD2 matching 8 bases. The CDR3 extends over 15 amino acids. Germline V gene lookup returns CDR1 MNHNS and CDR2 SASEGT. V trimming: 6 bases; J trimming: 8 bases; junction bases outside the gene matches: 12. This chain's CDR3 is CASSTLERERDEQFF. DNA for the CDR3: TGTGCCAGCAGCACCCTAGAGCGGGAGCGGGATGAGCAGTTCTTC.

This chain links TRBV2 with TRBJ1-5, with TRBD1 as a possible D gene (6 bases). The germline V and J ends were trimmed by 7 bases and 3 bases, with 19 bases remaining between them. Germline assignment: CDR1 SNHLY and CDR2 FYNNEI. The CDR3 is 16 amino acids. CDR3 sequence (DNA): TGTGCCAGCACCAAAAGCGGCAACAGGGTCAATCAGCCCCAGCATTTT. This gives the protein CASTKSGNRVNQPQHF.

This clonotype was found many times. The gene calls are TRBV24-1 and TRBJ1-1; D call uncertain. CDR3 length: 14 residues. V lost 2 bases and J lost 1, with 7 bases in between. Germline V gene sequence: CDR1 KGHDR, CDR2 SFDVKD. This CDR3 reads CATSDYTQNTEAFF. For the CDR3, the DNA is TGTGCCACCAGTGATTACACCCAGAACACTGAAGCTTTCTTT.

This clonotype showed up many times. The genes are TRBV6-1 and TRBJ2-7; D may match TRBD1 or TRBD2 (5 bases each). V lost 6 bases, J lost 3 bases, and 18 bases lay in between. The CDR3 runs 15 residues. Looked up from germline, CDR1 is MNHNS and CDR2 is SASEGT. In DNA form, the CDR3 reads TGTGCCAGCAGGCCCGGGACGGACGGAGGCTACGAGCAGTACTTC. It is translated as CASRPGTDGGYEQYF.

This clonotype has at least ten counts. The rearrangement joins TRBV28 to TRBJ2-1; 13 positions agree with TRBD2. Trimming cost V 5 bases and J 7 bases; bases outside gene matches: 8. The germline CDR1 and CDR2 sequences are MDHEN and SYDVKM. The CDR3 covers 16 residues. DNA of the CDR3: TGTGCCAGCAGTCCCAGATTGGGACTAGCGGGGAATGAGCAGTTCTTC. Its protein is CASSPRLGLAGNEQFF.

As for this clonotype: At one end the junction does not follow the germline gene, possibly because of a read error. The rearrangement joins TRBV13 to TRBJ1-1, with unresolved D. The CDR3 runs to 14 residues. Germline-derived CDR1 and CDR2 are PRHDT and FYEKMQ (reference sequence). The CDR3 DNA reads as TGTGCCAGCAGCGTAGGAGGGCTCGGCACTGAAGCTTTCTTT. Amino acids: CASSVGGLGTEAFF.

A few counts support this clonotype. The rearrangement joins TRBV6-1 to TRBJ2-7, with a possible D match to TRBD1 (6 bases). This CDR3 spans 13 amino acids. Trimming took 8 bases from V and 5 from J, leaving 16 bases between them. The germline gives CDR1 MNHNS, CDR2 SASEGT. DNA for the CDR3: TGTGCCAGCCTCCCCGGGTGGGGGCACGAGCAGTACTTC. This sequence encodes CASLPGWGHEQYF.

The chain couples TRBV2 to TRBJ2-1; 11 bases match TRBD2. The germline V gene has CDR1 SNHLY and CDR2 FYNNEI. This CDR3 comprises 17 residues. Losses at the gene ends were 6 bases for V and 0 bases for J; bases not matched to a gene: 7. The CDR3 nucleotides read TGTGCCAGCAGGGGGGAGACTAGCGGGAACTCCTACAATGAGCAGTTCTTC. Its translation is CASRGETSGNSYNEQFF.

The J gene is TRBJ2-5, the V gene TRBV3-1; D remains ambiguous. CDR1 is LGHDT and CDR2 is YNNKEL in the germline V gene (reference sequence). V gave up 2 bases and J gave up 3 bases, with 16 bases separating them. The CDR3 totals 16 residues. CDR3 sequence reads: CASSQFGSVTKETQYF. The CDR3 nucleotides read TGTGCCAGCAGCCAATTTGGTTCGGTTACTAAAGAGACCCAGTACTTC.

About this clonotype: This likely stems from a read error, as it lies one base from a far larger clone. The chain couples TRBV28 to TRBJ2-1; D is ambiguous. Germline V gene sequence: CDR1 MDHEN, CDR2 SYDVKM. Trimming cost V 4 bases and J 10 bases, with 14 bases left between them. CDR3 length equals 13 residues. The CDR3 DNA reads as TGTGCCAGCAGTTCCGGACCATCCTACGAGCAGTTCTTC. It yields the protein CASSSGPSYEQFF.

This clonotype has just a few counts. Sequence at one end of the junction differs from germline and may be a read error. V and J are TRBV4-2 and TRBJ2-1; 16 nucleotides match TRBD2. The CDR3 loop spans 16 amino acids. Germline CDR1 is LGHNA and CDR2 is YNFKEQ. Here the CDR3 DNA reads TGTGCCAGCAGCCCAGGCTCGGGACTAGCGGGAGGGCGGATAATCTTC. Protein sequence: CASSPGSGLAGGRIIF.

This clonotype was found a few times. This sequence joins TRBV14 and TRBJ1-6; no clear D gene. The CDR3 is 12 residues long. Germline values: CDR1 SGHDN, CDR2 FVKESK. Trimming left V 0 bases short and J 10 bases short, with 4 bases between. CDR3 sequence (DNA): TGTGCCAGCAGCCAAGATTGGTCACCCCTCCACTTT. Translated: CASSQDWSPLHF.

This clonotype was counted between two and nine times. The chain carries TRBV4-2 and TRBJ2-7; 9 bases map to TRBD2. J was trimmed by 0 bases and V by 2 bases; bases with no gene match: 2. There are 15 residues in the CDR3. In germline, CDR1 is LGHNA, CDR2 YNFKEQ. This chain's CDR3 is CASSQTSGFSYEQYF. CDR3 nucleotide sequence: TGTGCCAGCAGCCAAACTAGCGGGTTCTCCTACGAGCAGTACTTC.

This clonotype was detected ten times or more. The genes are TRBV6-1 and TRBJ2-7; TRBD2 aligns across 10 bases. From germline, CDR1 is MNHNS and CDR2 SASEGT. Trimming took 2 bases from V and 0 from J; bases not matched to a gene: 7. The CDR3 runs to 17 residues. CDR3 residues: CASSERTSGLYSYEQYF. The CDR3 nucleotides are TGTGCCAGCAGTGAAAGGACTAGCGGTCTCTACTCCTACGAGCAGTACTTC.

This clonotype came up a few times. CDR3 loop: CASSLELAGGDEQFF. The CDR3 region has the DNA TGCGCCAGCAGCTTGGAACTAGCGGGAGGCGATGAGCAGTTCTTC. V gene TRBV5-1 combines with J gene TRBJ2-1, with 12 bases lining up with TRBD2. Germline V CDR1 and CDR2: SGHRS, YFSETQ. V was clipped by 0 bases and J by 8 bases; unmatched bases: 3. The CDR3 consists of 15 residues.

The sample holds many counts of this clonotype. The V call is TRBV2, the J call TRBJ1-5; D might be TRBD1 (5 bases). Trimming shortened V by 2 bases and J by 6 bases, and 8 bases separated the two germline ends. CDR1 and CDR2 (germline): SNHLY, FYNNEI. There are 13 residues in the CDR3. The CDR3 sequence: CASSEQGPQPQHF. The CDR3 bases are TGTGCCAGCAGTGAACAGGGCCCTCAGCCCCAGCATTTT.

This chain links TRBV18 with TRBJ2-7; 10 bases are a match to TRBD2. With 1 base clipped from V and 4 bases from J, the junction kept 13 bases outside the gene matches. Germline V lookup: CDR1 KGHSH, CDR2 LQKENI. The CDR3 is 18 residues long. The CDR3 spells CASSPRSLSSGSGYEQYF. The DNA of the CDR3 is TGTGCCAGCTCACCACGGTCCTTATCTAGCGGGAGCGGTTACGAGCAGTACTTC.

Note on this clonotype: At one end, the junction sequence differs from germline, possibly due to a read error. V and J are TRBV2 and TRBJ2-6; 11 bases align to TRBD2. The CDR3 loop spans 17 amino acids. Germline CDR1 reads SNHLY; CDR2 reads FYNNEI. The CDR3 region is CASRSLAGDSGANVPTF. DNA for the CDR3: TGTGCCAGCAGATCACTAGCGGGGGACTCTGGGGCCAACGTCCCGACTTTC.

The chain employs TRBV19 and TRBJ2-2; no clear D gene. Trimming shortened V by 5 bases and J by 6 bases, and 16 bases separated the two germline ends. In germline, CDR1 is LNHDA, CDR2 SQIVND (reference sequence). This CDR3 spans 15 amino acids. The CDR3 here is CASSLISVPPGELFF. Here the CDR3 DNA reads TGTGCCAGTAGTTTGATTTCGGTCCCCCCCGGGGAGCTGTTTTTT.

The chain employs TRBV9 and TRBJ2-2; 12 nucleotides agree with TRBD1. The CDR3 spans 17 residues. V was pared by 0 bases and J by 7 bases, with 7 bases of the junction left unmatched. Germline V gene lookup returns CDR1 SGDLS and CDR2 YYNGEE. CDR3: CASSVGPGQGAGGELFF. The CDR3 nucleotides are TGTGCCAGCAGCGTAGGACCGGGACAGGGGGCTGGCGGGGAGCTGTTTTTT.

About this clonotype: This sequence may be a read error, since a much larger clone differs from it by one base. This chain uses TRBV9 with TRBJ2-5, with 7 bases fitting TRBD1. From germline, CDR1 is SGDLS and CDR2 YYNGEE. Losses at the gene ends were 3 bases for V and 3 bases for J; bases not matched to a gene: 5. CDR3 length equals 14 residues. CDR3 sequence (DNA): TGTGCCAGCAGCGGCGCCGGGACAGAAGAGACCCAGTACTTC. As protein: CASSGAGTEETQYF.

The genes are TRBV3-1 and TRBJ1-2, with D tentatively TRBD1 (5 bases). From germline, CDR1 is LGHDT and CDR2 YNNKEL (reference sequence). The CDR3 extends over 15 amino acids. Trimming removed 4 bases from V and 3 bases from J, with 15 bases in between. The CDR3 nucleotides read TGTGCCAGCAGCCGGGAATCGACGGGACACTATGGCTACACCTTC. The encoded protein is CASSRESTGHYGYTF.

As concerns this clonotype: Being one base from a much bigger clone, this may be a read error. The chain combines TRBV2 with TRBJ2-7; D gene uncertain. This CDR3 region has 12 residues. Germline V gene data show CDR1 as SNHLY and CDR2 as FYNNEI. The CDR3 here is CASSEVSYGQYF. CDR3 DNA: TGTGCCAGCAGTGAAGTCTCCTACGGGCAGTACTTC.

A few counts support this clonotype. A much bigger clone sits one base away, suggesting this may be a read error. The chain joins TRBV2 to TRBJ1-4, with 9 bases lining up with TRBD1. This CDR3 spans 15 amino acids. The germline CDR1 and CDR2 sequences are SNHLY and FYNNEI. The CDR3 DNA sequence: TGTGCCGGCAGTTCGAGACAGGGGGATGGTGAAAAACTGTTTTTT. It is translated as CAGSSRQGDGEKLFF.

The chain recombines TRBV6-2 or TRBV6-3 with TRBJ1-5, with D possibly matching TRBD1 (5 bases). This CDR3 is 14 amino acids long. V was cut by 5 bases and J by 1 base, with 9 bases left in between. In germline, CDR1 is MNHEY, CDR2 SVGEGT. The CDR3 here is CASSEGDSNQPQHF. The CDR3 region has the DNA TGTGCCAGCAGTGAAGGGGACAGCAATCAGCCCCAGCATTTT.

V usage is TRBV19 and J usage is TRBJ2-5, with TRBD2 identical over 13 bases. The CDR3 has 15 residues. Germline CDR1 is LNHDA and CDR2 is SQIVND (reference sequence). The J segment lost 5 bases and the V segment lost 5 bases, leaving 5 bases of the junction unmatched. This chain's CDR3 is CASSEGLAGLETQYF. The CDR3 DNA is TGTGCCAGTAGTGAGGGACTAGCGGGACTGGAGACCCAGTACTTC.

The table lists this clonotype with many counts. V usage is TRBV5-1 and J usage is TRBJ2-3; D may be TRBD2 (6 bases). The CDR3 loop spans 15 amino acids. Germline V gives CDR1 SGHRS, CDR2 YFSETQ. Trimming shortened V by 4 bases and J by 0 bases, and 12 bases separated the two germline ends. The CDR3 spells CASSPTGGSTDTQYF. As DNA, the CDR3 is TGCGCCAGCAGCCCAACCGGGGGAAGCACAGATACGCAGTATTTT.

This chain uses TRBV12-5 with TRBJ2-5; D may be TRBD1 (7 bases). Germline V lookup: CDR1 LGHNT, CDR2 FRNRAP. V lost 5 bases, J lost 5 bases, and 12 bases lay in between. The CDR3 covers 13 residues. In nucleotides, the CDR3 is TGTGCTAGTGGTCTTCAGGGGGGTGAGACCCAGTACTTC. Protein sequence: CASGLQGGETQYF.

This clonotype has ten or more counts. The chain is built from TRBV20-1 and TRBJ2-7; possible D gene TRBD1, 5 bases. Trimming removed 3 bases from V and 2 bases from J, with 11 bases in between. The CDR3 runs to 13 residues. CDR1 is DFQATT, CDR2 SNEGSKA, per germline (reference sequence). The CDR3 DNA follows: TGCAGTGCTAGTGCACCCAGGGCCTACGAGCAGTACTTC. This translates into CSASAPRAYEQYF.

This clonotype was detected a few times. The V call is TRBV11-2, the J call TRBJ1-5; no clear D gene. CDR3 length equals 15 residues. The V gene lost 1 base and the J gene lost 5 bases, with 12 bases spanning the gap. Germline CDR1 and CDR2: SGHAT and FQNNGV. The CDR3 region has the DNA TGTGCCAGCAGCTTAGGAGGGAAACGGGATCAGCCCCAGCATTTT. This translates into CASSLGGKRDQPQHF.

This clonotype came up many times. The rearrangement joins TRBV6-5 to TRBJ2-7; 7 positions match TRBD1. The J segment lost 4 bases and the V segment lost 2 bases, leaving 8 bases of the junction unmatched. The CDR3 sequence is 15 residues long. The germline V gene has CDR1 MNHEY and CDR2 SVGAGI. The CDR3: CASSYTSRGSYEQYF. The DNA for the CDR3 is TGTGCCAGCAGTTACACATCCAGGGGGTCGTACGAGCAGTACTTC.

CDR3 DNA sequence: TGTGCCAGCAGTCCTGAACAGGGCGGAATGAACACTGAAGCTTTCTTT. This sequence encodes CASSPEQGGMNTEAFF. The rearrangement uses TRBV28 and TRBJ1-1, with TRBD1 as a possible D gene (6 bases). Germline V CDR1 and CDR2: MDHEN, SYDVKM. This CDR3 has 16 amino acids. Trimming removed 5 bases from V and 0 bases from J, with 16 bases in between.